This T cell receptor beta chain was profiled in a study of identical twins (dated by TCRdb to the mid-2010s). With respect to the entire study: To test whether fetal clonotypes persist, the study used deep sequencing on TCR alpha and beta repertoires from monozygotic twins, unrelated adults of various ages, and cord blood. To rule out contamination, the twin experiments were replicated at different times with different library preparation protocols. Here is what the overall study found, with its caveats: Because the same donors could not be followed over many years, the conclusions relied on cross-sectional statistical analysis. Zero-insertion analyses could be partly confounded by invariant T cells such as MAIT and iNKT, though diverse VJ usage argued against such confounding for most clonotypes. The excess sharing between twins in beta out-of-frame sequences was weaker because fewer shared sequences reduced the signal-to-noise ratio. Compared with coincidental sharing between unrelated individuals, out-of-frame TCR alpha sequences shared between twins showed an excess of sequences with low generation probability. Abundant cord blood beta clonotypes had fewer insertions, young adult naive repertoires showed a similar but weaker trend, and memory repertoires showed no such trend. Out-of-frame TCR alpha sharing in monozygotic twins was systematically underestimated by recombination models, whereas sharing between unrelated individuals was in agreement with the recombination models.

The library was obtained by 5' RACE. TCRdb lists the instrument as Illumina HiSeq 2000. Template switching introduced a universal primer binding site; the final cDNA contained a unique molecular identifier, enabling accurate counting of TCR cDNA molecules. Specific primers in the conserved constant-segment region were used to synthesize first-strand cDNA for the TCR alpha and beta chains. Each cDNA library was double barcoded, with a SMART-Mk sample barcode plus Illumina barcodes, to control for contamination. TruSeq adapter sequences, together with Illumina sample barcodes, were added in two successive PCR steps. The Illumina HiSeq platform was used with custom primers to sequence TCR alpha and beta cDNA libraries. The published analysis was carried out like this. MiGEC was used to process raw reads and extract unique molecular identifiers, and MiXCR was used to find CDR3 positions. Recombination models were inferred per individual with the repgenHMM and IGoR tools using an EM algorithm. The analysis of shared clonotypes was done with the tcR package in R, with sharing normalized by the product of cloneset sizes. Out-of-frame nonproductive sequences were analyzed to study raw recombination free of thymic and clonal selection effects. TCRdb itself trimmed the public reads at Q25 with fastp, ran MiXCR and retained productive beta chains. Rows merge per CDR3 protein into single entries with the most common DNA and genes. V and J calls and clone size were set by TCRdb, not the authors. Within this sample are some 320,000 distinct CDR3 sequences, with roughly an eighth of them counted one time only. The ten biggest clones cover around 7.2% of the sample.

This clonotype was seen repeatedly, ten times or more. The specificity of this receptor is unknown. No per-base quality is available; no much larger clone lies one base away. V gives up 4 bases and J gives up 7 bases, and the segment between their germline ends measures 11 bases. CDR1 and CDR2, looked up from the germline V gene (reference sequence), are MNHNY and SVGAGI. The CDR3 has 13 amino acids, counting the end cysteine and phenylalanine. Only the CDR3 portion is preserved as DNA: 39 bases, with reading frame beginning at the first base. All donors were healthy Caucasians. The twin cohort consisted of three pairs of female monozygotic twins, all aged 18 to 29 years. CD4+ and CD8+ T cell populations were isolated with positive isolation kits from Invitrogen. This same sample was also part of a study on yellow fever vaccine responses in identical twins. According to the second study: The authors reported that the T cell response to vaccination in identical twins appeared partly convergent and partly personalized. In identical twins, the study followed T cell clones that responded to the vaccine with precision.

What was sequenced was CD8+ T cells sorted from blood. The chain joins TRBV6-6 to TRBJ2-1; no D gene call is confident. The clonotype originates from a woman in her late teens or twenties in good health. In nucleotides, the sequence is TGTGCCAGCAGTTTTTCGACGGTAAATGAGCAGTTCTTC. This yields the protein CASSFSTVNEQFF.